A single TCR beta chain is shown here with its context. What it binds is unknown. The data originate from a study of T-cell reconstitution after alpha-beta-depleted transplantation in children. Preparing the TCRbeta library involved the use of unique molecular identifiers. TCRdb re-derived calls from the PCR reads in MiXCR, one entry per CDR3 protein. The sample consists of about 640,000 distinct CDR3 sequences, 10% to 15% of them appearing once. The CDR3 covers 15 residues. V shed 7 bases and J shed 3 bases, with 15 bases lying between them. Notes on the study in general: About two months after transplant, alpha-beta T cells reportedly came from several hundred expanded graft clones. Recipient T cells and thymic progenitors that survived gave rise to the high TCRbeta diversity observed at day 60 in some patients. At one year after transplant, newly produced T cells mostly accounted for T-cell counts and diversity.

J is TRBJ2-2 and V is TRBV12-3 or TRBV12-4; D may match TRBD1 or TRBD2 (7 bases each). This receptor was taken from a male patient aged 10 to 17 who had a stem cell transplant for acute myeloid leukemia, so the T cells may come from the graft donor. The sequencing here drew on PBMCs, mostly from graft donor cells, taken 360 days after TCRalphabeta/CD19-depleted stem cell transplant. The CDR3 coding sequence is TGTGCCAGCAACGTCAGGGGGGGATACACCGGGGAGCTGTTTTTT. Encoded protein: CASNVRGGYTGELFF.